Given below is one T cell receptor (beta chain) in context. Its cognate antigen is unknown. This PCR relied on a set of 60 Vbeta primers and 13 Jbeta primers. Assay: immunoSEQ multiplex PCR; the TCRdb copy retains only in-frame clones and omits some. The sample consists of around 130,000 clones, roughly three fifths of them appearing once. The record originates from a study of cytomegalovirus exposure and HLA in healthy donors. Study-level results: Later analysis identified 16,000 or so TCR beta sequences associated with HLA alleles, using a false discovery rate threshold of 0.05. With high specificity and sensitivity, the classifier reportedly diagnosed cytomegalovirus status.

V lost 4 bases to trimming and J lost 0 bases, with 9 bases between them. The CDR3 covers 14 residues. Per germline, CDR1 SGDLS and CDR2 YYNGEE. The gene calls are TRBV9 and TRBJ2-3; D may be TRBD2 (6 bases). The clonotype comes from a man between 18 and 29 years old in good health and CMV-seronegative. Sequenced: PBMCs. The CDR3 sequence: CASSRSGSTDTQYF. For the CDR3, the DNA is TGTGCCAGCAGCCGGAGCGGGAGCACAGATACGCAGTATTTT.